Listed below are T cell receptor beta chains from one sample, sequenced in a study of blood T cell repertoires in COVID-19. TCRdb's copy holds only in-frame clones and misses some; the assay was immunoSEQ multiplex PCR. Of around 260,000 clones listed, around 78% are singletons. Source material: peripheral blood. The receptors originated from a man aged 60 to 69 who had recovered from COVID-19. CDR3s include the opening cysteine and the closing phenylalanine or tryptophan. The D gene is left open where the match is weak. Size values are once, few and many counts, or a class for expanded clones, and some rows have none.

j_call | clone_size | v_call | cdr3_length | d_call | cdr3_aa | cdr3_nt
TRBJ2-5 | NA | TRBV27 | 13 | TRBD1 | CASSWDRGGTQYF | TGTGCCAGCAGTTGGGACAGGGGAGGGACCCAGTACTTC
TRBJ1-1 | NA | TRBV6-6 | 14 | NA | CASSYQDKNTEAFF | TGTGCCAGCAGTTACCAAGACAAGAACACTGAAGCTTTCTTT
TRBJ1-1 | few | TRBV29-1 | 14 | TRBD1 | CSVDKQGMGTEAFF | TGCAGCGTAGATAAACAGGGGATGGGGACTGAAGCTTTCTTT
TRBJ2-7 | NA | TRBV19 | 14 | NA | CASSIAGLTYEQYF | TGTGCCAGTAGTATTGCAGGGCTGACCTACGAGCAGTACTTC
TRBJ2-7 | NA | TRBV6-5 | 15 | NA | CASSYSNPPRGEQYF | TGTGCCAGCAGTTACTCGAACCCTCCCCGGGGTGAGCAGTACTTC
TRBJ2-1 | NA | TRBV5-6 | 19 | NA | CASSFLINRRGAGYNEQFF | TGTGCCAGCAGCTTCCTCATTAATCGACGGGGGGCTGGCTACAATGAGCAGTTCTTC
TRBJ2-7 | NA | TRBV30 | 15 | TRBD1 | CAWSGTGASFSEQYF | TGTGCCTGGAGCGGGACAGGGGCTTCATTCTCCGAGCAGTACTTC
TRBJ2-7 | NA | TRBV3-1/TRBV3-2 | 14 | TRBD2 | CASSRLAGDSEQYF | TGTGCCAGCAGCCGACTAGCGGGAGACTCCGAGCAGTACTTC
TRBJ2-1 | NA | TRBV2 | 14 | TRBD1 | CASSHRQGANEQFF | TGTGCCAGCAGCCATAGACAGGGGGCGAATGAGCAGTTCTTC
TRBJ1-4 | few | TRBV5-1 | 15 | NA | CASSPYRGTGEKLFF | TGCGCCAGCAGCCCCTACCGCGGGACCGGTGAAAAACTGTTTTTT
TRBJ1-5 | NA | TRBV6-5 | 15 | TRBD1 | CASGISGQYNQPQHF | TGTGCCAGTGGAATCTCGGGACAGTACAATCAGCCCCAGCATTTT
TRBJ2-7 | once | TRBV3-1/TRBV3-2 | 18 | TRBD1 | CASSQEGWGQKNSYEQYF | TGTGCCAGCAGCCAAGAGGGTTGGGGACAGAAGAACTCCTACGAGCAGTACTTC
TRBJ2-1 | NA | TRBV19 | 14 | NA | CASRRAGEINEQFF | TGTGCCAGTAGAAGGGCAGGGGAGATCAATGAGCAGTTCTTC
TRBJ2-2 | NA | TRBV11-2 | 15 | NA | CASSFSTNYTGELFF | TGTGCCAGCAGCTTCTCGACAAATTACACCGGGGAGCTGTTTTTT
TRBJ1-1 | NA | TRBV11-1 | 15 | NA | CASSLDPNGGIEAFF | TGTGCCAGCAGCTTGGATCCCAACGGGGGGATTGAAGCTTTCTTT
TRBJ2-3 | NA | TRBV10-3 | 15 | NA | CATSNPGQGTDTQYF | TGTGCCACCTCCAACCCAGGACAAGGCACAGATACGCAGTATTTT
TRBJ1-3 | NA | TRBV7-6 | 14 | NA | CASSLVGPGNTIYF | TGTGCCAGCAGCTTAGTGGGGCCAGGAAACACCATATATTTT
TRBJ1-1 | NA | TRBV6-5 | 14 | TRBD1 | CASKTGWGDTEAFF | TGTGCCAGCAAGACAGGGTGGGGGGACACTGAAGCTTTCTTT
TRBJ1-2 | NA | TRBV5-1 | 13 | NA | CASSLTTAYGYTF | TGCGCCAGCAGCCTGACGACAGCCTATGGCTACACCTTC
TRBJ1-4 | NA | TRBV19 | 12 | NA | CASSIGYRELFF | TGTGCCAGTAGTATAGGATATCGGGAACTGTTTTTT
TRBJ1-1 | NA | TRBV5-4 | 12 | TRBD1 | CASSFRQGAAFF | TGTGCCAGCAGCTTTAGACAGGGTGCAGCTTTCTTT
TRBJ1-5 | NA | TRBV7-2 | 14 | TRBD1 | CASSRDRGGQPQHF | TGTGCCAGCAGCCGCGACAGGGGAGGGCAGCCCCAGCATTTT
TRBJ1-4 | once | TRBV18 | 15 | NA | CASSPQQGGNEKLFF | TGTGCCAGCTCACCACAGCAAGGCGGTAATGAAAAACTGTTTTTT
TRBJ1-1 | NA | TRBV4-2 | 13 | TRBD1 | CASSQGGRGRAFF | TGTGCCAGCAGCCAAGGGGGCAGGGGGAGAGCTTTCTTT
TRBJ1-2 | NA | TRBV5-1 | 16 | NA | CASSLDPQTANYGYTF | TGCGCCAGCAGCTTGGACCCTCAGACAGCTAACTATGGCTACACCTTC
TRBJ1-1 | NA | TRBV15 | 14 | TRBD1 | CATSSADRETEAFF | TGTGCCACCAGCAGCGCGGACAGGGAGACTGAAGCTTTCTTT
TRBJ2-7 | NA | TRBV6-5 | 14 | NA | CASRWTRASYEQYF | TGTGCCAGCAGATGGACTCGCGCCTCCTACGAGCAGTACTTC